The present entry profiles one T cell receptor (beta chain) with its context. Its antigen specificity is not known. Per-base quality was not reported, and no clone a single base away is much larger than it. TCRbeta CDR3 regions were amplified from genomic DNA using the immunoSEQ Assay, a bias-controlled multiplex PCR. Processing in the source paper ran as follows. The number of nucleated cells in each sample was estimated from the amplification of reference gene primers within the assay. To quantify the absolute abundance of each unique TCRbeta CDR3 rearrangement, sequence reads were collapsed and filtered. Productive Simpson clonality was computed per sample as the square root of Simpson's diversity index over productive rearrangements. TCRdb mirrors the immuneACCESS table, restricted to in-frame sequences. Some clones are absent from its copies; in checked studies, under half trace to an unresolved V gene, and the reason for the others is unknown. D and trimming were read from the DNA, whereas the V and J calls and clone size are those reported in that table. In this sample the table shows about 160,000 clones, approximately 85% of which occur a single time. 6.5% to 7.5% of the sample is held by the ten biggest clonotypes.

In Seattle, one collaborating source enrolled patients while the infection was active and tracked those patients longitudinally over the course of disease. Whole blood was collected in K2EDTA tubes by collaborating institutions according to the institutions' own protocols. For TCRbeta analysis, collaborators shipped samples as frozen whole blood, isolated PBMCs, or DNA extracted from either of those sample types. The CDR3 runs 15 residues from the cysteine to the phenylalanine. The only DNA kept is the CDR3, 45 bases in frame from the first base. The germline V gene (reference sequence) provides CDR1 LNHNV and CDR2 YYDKDF. V is clipped by 0 bases and J by 8 bases, and the sequence between their germline boundaries is 13 bases long. The record originates from a study of blood T cell repertoires in COVID-19 (dated by TCRdb to 2019 to 2021). General notes on the study: Samples from collaborators originated in the United States, Italy and Spain and spanned both the acute and convalescent phases of COVID-19. The repertoires were released in a freely available public database intended as a resource for research on the immune response to SARS-CoV-2. Subjects who had been exposed to COVID-19, were actively infected with it, or had recovered from it provided the deeply sampled blood TCRbeta repertoires that made up the dataset. The samples were drawn from two sources: the first 160 participants of the ongoing ImmuneRACE study, and about 1,300 subjects contributed by 6 global collaborators. The sample metadata nearly always contained a de-identified subject ID, COVID-19 status, age in years and sex. Where HLA class I and class II types were available, the types were taken from metadata supplied by the sample provider, not from assay-based typing. The prospective study material was composed of cDNA or gDNA derived from T cells, B-cell-depleted T cells, or PBMCs.

Paper-wide results and their limitations: How much clinical and demographic metadata was included differed by source and by participant, and the metadata was provided uncurated.

What was sequenced was peripheral blood. The V gene is TRBV15 and the J gene is TRBJ1-4; perhaps TRBD1 is the D gene, with 5 bases matching. This receptor was identified in a man at least 80 years old with COVID-19, enrolled during active disease. The CDR3 region has the sequence CATSRDSTGWEKLFF. In nucleotides, the sequence is TGTGCCACCAGCAGAGATTCTACAGGTTGGGAAAAACTGTTTTTT.